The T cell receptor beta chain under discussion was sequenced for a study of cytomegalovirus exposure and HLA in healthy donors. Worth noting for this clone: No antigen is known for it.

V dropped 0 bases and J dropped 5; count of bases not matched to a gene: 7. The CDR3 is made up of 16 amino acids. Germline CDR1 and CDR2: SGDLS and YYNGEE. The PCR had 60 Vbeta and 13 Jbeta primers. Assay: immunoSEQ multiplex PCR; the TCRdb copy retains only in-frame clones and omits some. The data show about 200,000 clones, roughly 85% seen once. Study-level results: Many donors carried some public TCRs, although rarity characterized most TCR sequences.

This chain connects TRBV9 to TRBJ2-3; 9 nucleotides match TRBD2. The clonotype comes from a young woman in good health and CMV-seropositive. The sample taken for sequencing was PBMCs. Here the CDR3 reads CASSVGIAGDLDTQYF. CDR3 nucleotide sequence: TGTGCCAGCAGCGTAGGGATAGCGGGGGACCTAGATACGCAGTATTTT.